This T cell receptor (beta chain) is drawn from a study of T cells in Graves' hyperthyroidism and ophthalmopathy. Study-wide context: Peripheral blood was collected at initial diagnosis, before any treatment.

This clonotype has a count of ten or more. TCR beta CDR3 regions were amplified from RNA. A first-round RT-PCR of the TCR CDR3 used the HTBI primer set. TCRdb itself ran the multiplex PCR reads through MiXCR, one entry per CDR3 protein. The table shows 92,000 or so distinct CDR3 sequences, with roughly 49% occurring only once. Germline values: CDR1 DFQATT, CDR2 SNEGSKA (reference sequence). Trimming stripped 2 bases from V and 2 bases from J, with 19 bases between. The CDR3 runs to 17 residues. Researchers barred patients who had uncontrolled infection, other autoimmune disease, pregnancy or lactation. Each diagnosis drew on symptoms, thyroxine, TRAb, thyroid ultrasound and orbital computed tomography findings. The PBMCs studied were ones that came from 10 ml fresh peripheral blood.

The gene calls are TRBV20-1 and TRBJ1-5; weak D call: TRBD1 (5 bases). The sequenced sample was blood. The sequence came from a woman aged 40 to 55 with Graves' hyperthyroidism. In nucleotides, the CDR3 is TGCAGTGCTAGACCTCGGGGGGGGGGGACGGGCAATCAGCCCCAGCATTTT. Its translation: CSARPRGGGTGNQPQHF.